The rows below give T cell receptor beta chains drawn from one sample of a study of radiotherapy plus CTLA-4 blockade in lung cancer. Assay used: immunoSEQ multiplex PCR; TCRdb lists only in-frame clones, some missing. The sample includes 55,000 to 85,000 clones, less than 85% of them seen just once. Sequences were derived from peripheral blood, sampled from a patient treated with radiotherapy plus ipilimumab. These receptors were collected from a human donor with non-small cell lung cancer whose response to radiotherapy plus ipilimumab could not be evaluated. Some clones in this sample may be carry-over from other donors' samples. CDR3s include the opening cysteine and the closing phenylalanine or tryptophan. D genes are given only for firm matches. Clone size is shown for a subset of rows, as once, few, many or a class of expanded clone.

cdr3_nt	cdr3_aa	clone_size	v_call	j_call	d_call
TGTGCCAGCAGCTTAGCGACAGCCTACGAGCAGTACTTC	CASSLATAYEQYF	once	TRBV7-9	TRBJ2-7	NA
TGTGCCAGCGCCGCACTATACGAGCAGTACTTC	CASAALYEQYF	NA	TRBV28	TRBJ2-7	NA
TGCGCCAGCAGGGTTGACGGACAGGAGTACACTGAAGCTTTCTTT	CASRVDGQEYTEAFF	NA	TRBV5-1	TRBJ1-1	TRBD1
TGTGCCAGCAGGGGACAGGGAGGCTACGAGCAGTACTTC	CASRGQGGYEQYF	NA	TRBV6-5	TRBJ2-7	TRBD1
TGTGCCAGCAGTTTACAGGGGGAGTATGGCTACACCTTC	CASSLQGEYGYTF	NA	TRBV6-5	TRBJ1-2	TRBD1
TGTGCCAGCAGCGTACGACAGGGGGGCACCGGGGAGCTGTTTTTT	CASSVRQGGTGELFF	NA	TRBV9	TRBJ2-2	TRBD1
TGTGCCAGTAGTATCTATACTAGCCAAGAGACCCAGTACTTC	CASSIYTSQETQYF	NA	TRBV19	TRBJ2-5	NA
TGTGCCAGCAGGGACGATCATGTCGGAGGGGAGACCCAGTACTTC	CASRDDHVGGETQYF	NA	TRBV28	TRBJ2-5	NA
TGTGCCAGCAGTGCCACAGTTCCCTACGAGCAGTACTTC	CASSATVPYEQYF	NA	TRBV6-4	TRBJ2-7	NA
TGTGCCAGCAGCCCAGAGACAGGGCCCAGGACCTTC	CASSPETGPRTF	NA	TRBV7-2	TRBJ1-2	TRBD1
TGTGCCAGCAGCCCGACTAGCGGGGACACCGGGGAGCTGTTTTTT	CASSPTSGDTGELFF	NA	TRBV11-2	TRBJ2-2	TRBD2
TGCGCCAGCAGCCCGGGACTAGCGGCCTCCACCGGGGAGCTGTTTTTT	CASSPGLAASTGELFF	NA	TRBV4-1	TRBJ2-2	TRBD2
TGTGCCAGCAGCTTAGTAGCGGCTAACTATGGCTACACCTTC	CASSLVAANYGYTF	NA	TRBV11-2	TRBJ1-2	NA
TGTGCCACCCAGTTGGGGACAAAGAAGGGGTTTGAAGCTTTCTTT	CATQLGTKKGFEAFF	NA	TRBV5-6	TRBJ1-1	NA
TGTGCCAGTAGTATGCCTATGTCCAGGGGGCGCGTGAACACTGAAGCTTTCTTT	CASSMPMSRGRVNTEAFF	once	TRBV19	TRBJ1-1	TRBD1
TGTGCCTGGAGGTCCCAACAGGGGATTTTTTACAATGAGCAGTTCTTC	CAWRSQQGIFYNEQFF	NA	TRBV30	TRBJ2-1	TRBD1
TGTGCCAGCGAGATAACCCCTCTATTCTCCGCCACCTTC	CASEITPLFSATF	NA	TRBV6-6	TRBJ1-2	NA
TGTGCCACCAGCAGGGACAGGGACCAAGAGACCCAGTACTTC	CATSRDRDQETQYF	NA	TRBV15	TRBJ2-5	TRBD1
TGTGCCAGCAGCTTGGGGACAGGGCCGACCTCCTACGAGCAGTACTTC	CASSLGTGPTSYEQYF	NA	TRBV5-4	TRBJ2-7	TRBD1
TGTGCCAGCAGTGAAGTGGCAAACTCACCCCTCCACTTT	CASSEVANSPLHF	NA	TRBV6-1	TRBJ1-6	NA
TGCGCCAGCAGCCAAGATCATCAGGGAATCTATGGCTACACCTTC	CASSQDHQGIYGYTF	NA	TRBV4-3	TRBJ1-2	NA
TGTGCCAGCAGCCATGTGACTAGCGGGGGCCCAGAGACCCAGTACTTC	CASSHVTSGGPETQYF	NA	TRBV5-4	TRBJ2-5	TRBD2